A few counts support the clone carrying this T cell receptor beta chain. Germline is not matched at one junction end, which may reflect a read error. TCR beta CDR3 regions were amplified from RNA transcripts. The primer set for the first-round RT-PCR of the TCR CDR3 was HTBI. Each CDR3 protein is one row after TCRdb ran MiXCR on the multiplex PCR reads. The sample lists hundreds of thousands of distinct CDR3 sequences, around 20% occurring once. Germline V lookup: CDR1 SGHAT, CDR2 FQNNGV. The CDR3 contains 13 residues. This sample is part of a study of T cells in Graves' hyperthyroidism and ophthalmopathy.

This clonotype was obtained from a woman between 45 and 60 years old with Graves' hyperthyroidism that later progressed to Graves' ophthalmopathy. Sample: blood. The chain links TRBV11-2 to TRBJ2-4; D not certain. The CDR3 loop is CASSLGPKSIQYF. CDR3 DNA: TGTGCCAGCAGCTTAGGACCCAAAAGCATTCAGTACTTC.